This TCR beta chain emerged from a study of shared T cell receptors in the human thymus. TCRdb's copy holds only in-frame clones and misses some; the assay was immunoSEQ multiplex PCR. The profile shows hundreds of thousands of clones, more than 75% of them singletons. CDR1 SEHNR and CDR2 FQNEAQ come from the germline V gene (reference sequence). V lost 5 bases and J 7 bases, leaving 17 bases between the germline ends. This CDR3 comprises 15 residues. The same data also contributed to another study, on human thymus T cells. This second report adds: Donors were healthy Finnish infants having corrective surgery for congenital heart defects. Thymus was obtained from resections taken during corrective heart surgery. Biased V and J segment usage appeared in thymus and peripheral blood.

Material for sequencing was thymocytes. The chain joins TRBV7-9 to TRBJ1-4; weak D call: TRBD1 (5 bases). This TCR was recovered from a boy younger than two with a congenital heart defect. The CDR3 DNA reads TGTGCCAGCAGCCAAGTGCAGGGTTTTGGTGAAAAACTGTTTTTT. Protein product: CASSQVQGFGEKLFF.